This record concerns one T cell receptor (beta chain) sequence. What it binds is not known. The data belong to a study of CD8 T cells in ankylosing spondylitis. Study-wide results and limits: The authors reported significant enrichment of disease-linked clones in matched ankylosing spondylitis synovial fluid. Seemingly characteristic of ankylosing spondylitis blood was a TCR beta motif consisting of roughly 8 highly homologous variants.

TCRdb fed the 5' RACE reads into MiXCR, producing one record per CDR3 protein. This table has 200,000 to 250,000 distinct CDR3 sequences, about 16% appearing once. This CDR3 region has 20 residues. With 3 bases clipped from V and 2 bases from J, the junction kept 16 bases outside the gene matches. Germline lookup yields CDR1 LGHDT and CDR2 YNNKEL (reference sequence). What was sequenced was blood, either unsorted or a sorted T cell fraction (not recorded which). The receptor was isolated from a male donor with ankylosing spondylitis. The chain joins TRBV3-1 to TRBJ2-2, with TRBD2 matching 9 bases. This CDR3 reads CASSHYPPSFSGGNTGELFF. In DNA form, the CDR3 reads TGTGCCAGCAGCCATTACCCCCCCTCGTTTAGCGGGGGAAACACCGGGGAGCTGTTTTTT.